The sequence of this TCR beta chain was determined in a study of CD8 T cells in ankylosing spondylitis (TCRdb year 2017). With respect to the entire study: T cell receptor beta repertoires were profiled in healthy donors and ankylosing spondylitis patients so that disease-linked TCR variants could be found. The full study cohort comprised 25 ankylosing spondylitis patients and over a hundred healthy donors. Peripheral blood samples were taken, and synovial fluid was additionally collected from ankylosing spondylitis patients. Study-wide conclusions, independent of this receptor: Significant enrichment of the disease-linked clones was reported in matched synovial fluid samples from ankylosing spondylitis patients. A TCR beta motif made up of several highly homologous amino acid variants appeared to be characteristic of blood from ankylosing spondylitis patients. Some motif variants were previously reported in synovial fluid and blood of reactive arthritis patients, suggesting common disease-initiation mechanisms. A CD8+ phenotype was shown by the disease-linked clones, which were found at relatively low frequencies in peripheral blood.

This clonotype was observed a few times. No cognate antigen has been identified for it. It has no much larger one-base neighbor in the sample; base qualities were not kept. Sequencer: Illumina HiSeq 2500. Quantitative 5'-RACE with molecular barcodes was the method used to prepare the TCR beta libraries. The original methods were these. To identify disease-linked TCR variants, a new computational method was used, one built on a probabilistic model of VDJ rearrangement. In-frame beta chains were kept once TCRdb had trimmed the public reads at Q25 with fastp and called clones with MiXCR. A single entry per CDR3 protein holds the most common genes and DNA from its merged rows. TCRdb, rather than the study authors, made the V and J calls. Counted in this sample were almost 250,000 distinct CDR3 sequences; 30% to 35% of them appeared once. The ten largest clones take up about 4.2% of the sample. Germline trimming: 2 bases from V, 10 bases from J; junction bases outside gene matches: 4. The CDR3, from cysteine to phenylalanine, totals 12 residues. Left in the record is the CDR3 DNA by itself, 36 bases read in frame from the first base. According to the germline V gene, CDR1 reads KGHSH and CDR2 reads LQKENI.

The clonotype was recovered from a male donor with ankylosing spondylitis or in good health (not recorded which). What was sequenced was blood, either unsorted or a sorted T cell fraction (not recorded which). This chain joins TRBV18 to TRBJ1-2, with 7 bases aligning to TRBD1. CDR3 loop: CASSPGQVPYTF. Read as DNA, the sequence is TGTGCCAGCTCACCAGGACAGGTTCCCTACACCTTC.